This TCR beta chain was identified in a study of blood T cell repertoires in COVID-19. The CDR3 has 14 amino acids. Germline CDR1 SSHAT, CDR2 FNYEAQ (reference sequence). With regard to this clone: The junction differs from germline at one of its ends, possibly a read error.

The assay was immunoSEQ multiplex PCR, and TCRdb's table has in-frame clones only and misses some. In the table there are around 77,000 clones, 82% of which are singletons. The sequencing input was peripheral blood. The chain couples TRBV7-7 to TRBJ2-5, with 7 bases matching TRBD1. The receptor's source is a human donor in a cohort sampled during active COVID-19. The CDR3 coding sequence is TGTGCTAGCAGCTCCGGCGAGGGGGCAGAGACCCAGTACTTC. Encoded protein: CASSSGEGAETQYF. The entire variable domain, with the rest obtained from reference TRBV7-7 and TRBJ2-5, is as follows: GAGVSQSPRYKVTKRGQDVTLRCDPISSHATLYWYQQALGQGPEFLTYFNYEAQPDKSGLPSDRFSAERPEGSISTLTIQRTEQRDSAMYRCASSSGEGAETQYFGPGTRLLVL.